These T cell receptor beta chains were read from a single sample in a study of blood T cell repertoires in COVID-19. TCRdb keeps only in-frame clones here, not all; method: immunoSEQ multiplex PCR. The repertoire holds 180,000 or so clones, with around four fifths as singletons. Specimen: PBMCs or T cells enriched from blood (not recorded which). Receptors were obtained from an older woman who had recovered from COVID-19. Each CDR3 is given with its conserved first and last residue. D genes are given only for firm matches. Where a row states a size, it is once, few, many or the class of an expanded clone; other rows omit it.

clone_size	v_call	d_call	j_call	cdr3_aa	cdr3_nt
.	TRBV9	.	TRBJ2-7	CASSPEGGEVEQYF	TGTGCCAGCAGCCCAGAAGGGGGGGAGGTCGAGCAGTACTTC
.	TRBV9	TRBD2	TRBJ2-3	CASSVVGLAGVDTQYF	TGTGCCAGCAGCGTAGTGGGGCTAGCGGGAGTAGATACGCAGTATTTT
.	TRBV7-3	.	TRBJ1-1	CASSLAIGTEAFF	TGTGCCAGCAGCTTAGCTATCGGGACTGAAGCTTTCTTT
.	TRBV20-1	.	TRBJ1-1	CSAKSGYAFF	TGCAGTGCTAAATCCGGGTATGCTTTCTTT
.	TRBV28	.	TRBJ1-1	CASSDRNTEAFF	TGTGCCAGCAGTGACAGAAACACTGAAGCTTTCTTT
.	TRBV12-3/TRBV12-4	.	TRBJ1-2	CASRKGLYYGYTF	TGTGCCAGCAGGAAAGGACTTTACTATGGCTACACCTTC
.	TRBV29-1	.	TRBJ2-3	CSVGPSVADTQYF	TGCAGCGTGGGCCCCTCTGTCGCAGATACGCAGTATTTT
few	TRBV27	TRBD1	TRBJ1-5	CASSPAGTGEPQHF	TGTGCCAGCAGTCCAGCCGGGACAGGGGAGCCCCAGCATTTT
.	TRBV10-3	.	TRBJ1-5	CAISEAQGEKPQHF	TGTGCCATCAGTGAGGCACAGGGCGAAAAGCCCCAGCATTTT
.	TRBV4-1	.	TRBJ1-1	CASSPGGPLSEAFF	TGCGCCAGCAGCCCGGGGGGACCACTGTCTGAAGCTTTCTTT
.	TRBV1	.	TRBJ2-7	CTSSQLVVEIIELYEQYF	TGCACCAGCAGCCAACTGGTGGTAGAGATTATTGAGTTATACGAGCAGTACTTC
.	TRBV4-2	.	TRBJ2-2	CASSQGGAGTGELFF	TGTGCCAGCAGCCAAGGCGGGGCAGGGACCGGGGAGCTGTTTTTT
.	TRBV5-1	.	TRBJ2-3	CASRRAARFTDTQYF	TGCGCCAGCAGGCGAGCGGCAAGATTCACAGATACGCAGTATTTT
.	TRBV11-2	TRBD1	TRBJ2-1	CASSETGTVRYNEQFF	TGTGCCAGCAGCGAAACCGGGACAGTGAGGTACAATGAGCAGTTCTTC
.	TRBV27	TRBD1	TRBJ2-7	CASTLWTGAYEQYF	TGTGCCAGCACCCTTTGGACAGGGGCCTACGAGCAGTACTTC
.	TRBV30	.	TRBJ1-2	CAWSAHGMVGYTF	TGTGCCTGGAGTGCCCACGGGATGGTTGGCTACACCTTC
many	TRBV10-3	TRBD1	TRBJ2-7	CAISSTGTASSYEQYF	TGTGCCATCAGTTCTACCGGGACAGCTAGCTCCTACGAGCAGTACTTC
.	TRBV19	.	TRBJ1-2	CATRLKAGGIYGYTF	TGTGCCACCCGCCTTAAAGCTGGAGGGATTTATGGCTACACCTTC
.	TRBV19	.	TRBJ2-7	CASSIGLNSYEQYF	TGTGCCAGTAGTATAGGACTGAACTCCTACGAGCAGTACTTC
.	TRBV9	.	TRBJ2-3	CASSFRTVTDTQYF	TGTGCCAGCAGCTTTCGGACAGTTACAGATACGCAGTATTTT
.	TRBV7-8	.	TRBJ2-1	CASSLKLGPYNEQFF	TGTGCCAGCAGCTTAAAACTGGGGCCCTACAATGAGCAGTTCTTC
.	TRBV6-1	.	TRBJ1-5	CASSDDYSQPQHF	TGTGCCAGCAGTGATGATTACAGTCAGCCCCAGCATTTT
.	TRBV19	TRBD1	TRBJ1-2	CASNPGTGVAGYTF	TGTGCCAGTAACCCCGGGACAGGGGTGGCCGGCTACACCTTC
.	TRBV27	.	TRBJ2-1	CASSSDRTYNEQFF	TGTGCCAGCAGTTCAGACAGAACCTACAATGAGCAGTTCTTC
.	TRBV30	.	TRBJ1-5	CAWSVARNQPQHF	TGTGCCTGGAGTGTGGCCAGAAATCAGCCCCAGCATTTT
.	TRBV5-6	.	TRBJ1-1	CASSLGRRAGYGSEAFF	TGTGCCAGCAGCTTAGGCCGGAGGGCAGGGTACGGCTCTGAAGCTTTCTTT
.	TRBV30	.	TRBJ1-6	CAWSVQVESPLHF	TGTGCCTGGAGTGTACAGGTAGAGTCACCCCTCCACTTT
.	TRBV11-2	.	TRBJ1-1	CASSLDQRGTAFF	TGTGCCAGCAGCTTAGATCAGAGGGGGACAGCTTTCTTT
few	TRBV2	.	TRBJ1-6	CASSVRDTDNSPLHF	TGTGCCAGCAGTGTCCGGGACACCGATAATTCACCCCTCCACTTT
.	TRBV2	TRBD1	TRBJ1-1	CASRRDRLNTEAFF	TGTGCCAGCAGAAGGGACAGATTGAACACTGAAGCTTTCTTT
.	TRBV6-1	.	TRBJ1-2	CASSERQGYYGYTF	TGTGCCAGCAGTGAACGCCAGGGTTACTATGGCTACACCTTC
.	TRBV28	.	TRBJ1-5	CASSFSLPNQPQHF	TGTGCCAGCAGTTTTTCCCTCCCCAATCAGCCCCAGCATTTT
.	TRBV19	.	TRBJ2-5	CASSSGWETQYF	TGTGCCAGTAGTTCAGGGTGGGAGACCCAGTACTTC
.	TRBV28	.	TRBJ1-4	CASSLPGTTNEKLFF	TGTGCCAGCAGTTTGCCAGGAACAACTAATGAAAAACTGTTTTTT
.	TRBV14	.	TRBJ1-2	CASSQELRNYGYTF	TGTGCCAGCAGCCAAGAGCTACGGAACTATGGCTACACCTTC
.	TRBV30	TRBD1	TRBJ1-1	CAWSVDRATEAFF	TGTGCCTGGAGTGTAGACAGGGCCACTGAAGCTTTCTTT
.	TRBV3-1/TRBV3-2	.	TRBJ2-1	CASSPREEGEQFF	TGTGCCAGCAGCCCGCGGGAAGAGGGTGAGCAGTTCTTC
once	TRBV3-1/TRBV3-2	.	TRBJ1-1	CASSHAYSMVNTEAFF	TGTGCCAGCAGCCACGCCTACTCGATGGTGAACACTGAAGCTTTCTTT
.	TRBV18	TRBD1	TRBJ1-2	CASSSGGSGVPRGPGYGYTF	TGTGCCAGCTCATCAGGGGGTTCGGGGGTGCCCAGGGGGCCCGGCTATGGCTACACCTTC
.	TRBV27	.	TRBJ1-6	CASSNGRVGNSPLHF	TGTGCCAGCTCTAATGGCAGGGTCGGTAATTCACCCCTCCACTTT
.	TRBV27	TRBD1	TRBJ1-4	CASRTYPAGRGRNEKLFF	TGTGCCAGCAGAACCTACCCTGCCGGCAGGGGGCGTAATGAAAAACTGTTTTTT
.	TRBV6-1	.	TRBJ1-1	CASSEFYRENEAFF	TGTGCCAGCAGTGAATTTTACAGGGAGAATGAAGCTTTCTTT